The 8 T cell receptor beta chains below come from one sample, sequenced in a study of cytomegalovirus exposure and HLA in healthy donors. The PCR employed 60 Vbeta primers together with 13 Jbeta primers. Measured with immunoSEQ multiplex PCR; TCRdb has only the in-frame clones, and not every one. This sample carries tens of thousands of clones, with roughly an eighth going to the ten biggest clones. The sequencing sample was made of PBMCs. These receptors all stem from a woman in her sixties or seventies in good health and CMV-seropositive.

The chain couples TRBV10-3 to TRBJ1-4; D is possibly TRBD1 (6 bases). The germline V and J ends were trimmed by 6 bases and 6 bases, with 11 bases remaining between them. The CDR3 covers 13 residues. Germline V gene sequence: CDR1 ENHRY, CDR2 SYGVKD. For the CDR3, the DNA is TGTGCCATCAGCAGGACAGAAGATGAAAAACTGTTTTTT. Translation gives CAISRTEDEKLFF.

The chain carries TRBV11-3 and TRBJ2-6; TRBD1 matches at 9 bases. J lost 0 bases, V lost 4 bases, and 7 bases had no gene match. The CDR3 has 18 amino acids. In germline, CDR1 is SGHNT, CDR2 YENEEA. CDR3 sequence reads: CASSSRDRALSGANVLTF. The DNA for the CDR3 is TGTGCCAGCAGCTCCCGGGACAGGGCCCTCTCTGGGGCCAACGTCCTGACTTTC. Looking up the rest from reference TRBV11-3 and TRBJ2-6 gives the full variable domain: EAGVVQSPRYKIIEKKQPVAFWCNPISGHNTLYWYLQNLGQGPELLIRYENEEAVDDSQLPKDRFSAERLKGVDSTLKIQPAELGDSAVYLCASSSRDRALSGANVLTFGAGSRLTVL.

J is TRBJ1-1 and V is TRBV5-4; perhaps TRBD1 as D (6 bases). This CDR3 contains 13 residues. The V end was cut by 4 bases, the J end by 0 bases, with 7 bases between. CDR1 is SGHNT, CDR2 YYREEE, per germline (reference sequence). CDR3: CASSGQLNTEAFF. The CDR3 region has the DNA TGTGCCAGCAGCGGACAGTTGAACACTGAAGCTTTCTTT.

CDR3 protein: CASTGHPTYEQYF. The CDR3 nucleotides are TGTGCCAGCACCGGACACCCGACCTACGAGCAGTACTTC. The chain carries TRBV6-1 and TRBJ2-7, with D perhaps TRBD1 (5 bases). Trimming pared 7 bases from V and 2 bases from J, leaving 12 bases between. The CDR3 consists of 13 residues. Germline-derived CDR1 and CDR2 are MNHNS and SASEGT.

J is TRBJ1-2 and V is TRBV5-6; tentative D call: TRBD1 (5 bases). This CDR3 region has 14 residues. With 1 base removed from V and 6 bases from J, the gap between germline ends came to 13 bases. Germline assignment: CDR1 SGHDT and CDR2 YYEEEE. CDR3: CASSLFGRADGYTF. The CDR3 nucleotides read TGTGCCAGCAGCTTGTTCGGCAGGGCGGATGGCTACACCTTC.

J is TRBJ2-2 and V is TRBV10-1; 9 nucleotides line up with TRBD1. The CDR3 totals 12 residues. Germline V gene sequence: CDR1 WNHNN, CDR2 SYGVQD (reference sequence). The J segment lost 7 bases and the V segment lost 10 bases, leaving 4 bases of the junction unmatched. CDR3 DNA sequence: TGCGCCACGGGACAGGGAAACGGGGAGCTGTTTTTT. Translation gives CATGQGNGELFF.

The genes are TRBV11-2 and TRBJ2-7; 8 bases agree with TRBD2. This CDR3 contains 15 residues. Germline V CDR1 and CDR2: SGHAT, FQNNGV. V was pared by 1 base and J by 1 base, with 3 bases of the junction left unmatched. CDR3 nucleotides: TGTGCCAGCAGCTTAGGTCCGGGAGGGTCCTACGAGCAGTACTTC. This gives the protein CASSLGPGGSYEQYF.

The V gene is TRBV18, the J gene TRBJ2-7, with 7 nucleotides matching TRBD1. The length of the CDR3 is 14 residues. Trimming removed 3 bases from V and 6 bases from J; junction bases left unmatched: 8. Germline values: CDR1 KGHSH, CDR2 LQKENI. In nucleotides, the CDR3 is TGTGCCAGCTCACCGGTGCAGGGGGTCGGCGAGCAGTACTTC. Its translation is CASSPVQGVGEQYF.